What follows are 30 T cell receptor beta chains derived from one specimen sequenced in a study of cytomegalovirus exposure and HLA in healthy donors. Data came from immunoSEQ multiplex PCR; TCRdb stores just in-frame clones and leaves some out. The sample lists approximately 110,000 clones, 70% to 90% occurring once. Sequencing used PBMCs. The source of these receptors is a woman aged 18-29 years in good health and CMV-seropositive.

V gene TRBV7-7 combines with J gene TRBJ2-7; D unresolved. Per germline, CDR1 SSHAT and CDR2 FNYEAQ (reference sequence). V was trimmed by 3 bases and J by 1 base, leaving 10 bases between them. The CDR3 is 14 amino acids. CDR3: CASSFGGSSYEQYF. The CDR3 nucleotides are TGTGCCAGCAGCTTCGGCGGATCATCCTACGAGCAGTACTTC. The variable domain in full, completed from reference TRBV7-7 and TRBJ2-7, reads GAGVSQSPRYKVTKRGQDVTLRCDPISSHATLYWYQQALGQGPEFLTYFNYEAQPDKSGLPSDRFSAERPEGSISTLTIQRTEQRDSAMYRCASSFGGSSYEQYFGPGTRLTVT.

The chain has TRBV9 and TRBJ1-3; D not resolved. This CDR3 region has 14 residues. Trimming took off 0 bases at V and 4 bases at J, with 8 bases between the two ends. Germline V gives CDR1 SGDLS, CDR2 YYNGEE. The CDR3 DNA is TGTGCCAGCAGCGTAGAGAATGAGGGAAACACCATATATTTT. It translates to CASSVENEGNTIYF.

The CDR3 DNA reads as TGTGCCAGCAGCCCGGATGGGGGACAGGGTATCGGGGAGCTGTTTTTT. Its translation: CASSPDGGQGIGELFF. The rearrangement uses TRBV7-8 and TRBJ2-2, with 9 bases aligning to TRBD1. Germline assignment: CDR1 SGHVS and CDR2 FQNEAQ. The CDR3 sequence is 16 residues long. V trimming: 5 bases; J trimming: 7 bases; junction bases outside the gene matches: 11.

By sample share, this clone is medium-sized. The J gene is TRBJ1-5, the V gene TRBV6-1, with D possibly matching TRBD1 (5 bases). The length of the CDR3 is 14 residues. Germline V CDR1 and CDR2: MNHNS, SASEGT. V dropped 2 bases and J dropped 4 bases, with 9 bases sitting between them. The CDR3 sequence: CASSELDTNQPQHF. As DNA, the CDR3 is TGTGCCAGCAGTGAACTGGACACTAATCAGCCCCAGCATTTT.

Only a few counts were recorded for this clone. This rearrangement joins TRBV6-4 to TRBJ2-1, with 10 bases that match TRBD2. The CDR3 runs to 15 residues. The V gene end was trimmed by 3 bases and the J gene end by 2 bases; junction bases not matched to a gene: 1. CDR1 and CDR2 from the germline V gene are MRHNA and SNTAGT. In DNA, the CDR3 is TGTGCCAGCAGTGAAAGCGGGGGGGCCTACAATGAGCAGTTCTTC. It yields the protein CASSESGGAYNEQFF.

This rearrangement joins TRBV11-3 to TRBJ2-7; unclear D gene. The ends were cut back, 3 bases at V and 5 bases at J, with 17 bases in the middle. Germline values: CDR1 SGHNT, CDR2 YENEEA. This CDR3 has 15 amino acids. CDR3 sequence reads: CASSFSPLGYHEQYF. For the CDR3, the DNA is TGTGCCAGCAGCTTTTCCCCCCTCGGTTACCACGAGCAGTACTTC.

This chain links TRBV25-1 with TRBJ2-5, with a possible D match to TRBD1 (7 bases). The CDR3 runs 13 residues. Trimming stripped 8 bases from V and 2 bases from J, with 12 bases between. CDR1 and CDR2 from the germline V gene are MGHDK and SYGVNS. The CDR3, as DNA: TGTGCCAGCGGAGGGACAGTACAAGAGACCCAGTACTTC. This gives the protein CASGGTVQETQYF. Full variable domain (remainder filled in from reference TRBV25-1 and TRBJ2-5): EADIYQTPRYLVIGTGKKITLECSQTMGHDKMYWYQQDPGMELHLIHYSYGVNSTEKGDLSSESTVSRIRTEHFPLTLESARPSHTSQYLCASGGTVQETQYFGPGTRLLVL.

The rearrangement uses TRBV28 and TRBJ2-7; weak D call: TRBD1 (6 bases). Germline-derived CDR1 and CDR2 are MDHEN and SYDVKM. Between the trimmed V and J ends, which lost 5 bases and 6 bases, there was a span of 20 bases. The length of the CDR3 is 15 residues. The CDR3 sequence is CASSRGMSATVEQYF. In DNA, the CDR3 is TGTGCCAGCAGTAGGGGGATGTCGGCCACGGTCGAGCAGTACTTC.

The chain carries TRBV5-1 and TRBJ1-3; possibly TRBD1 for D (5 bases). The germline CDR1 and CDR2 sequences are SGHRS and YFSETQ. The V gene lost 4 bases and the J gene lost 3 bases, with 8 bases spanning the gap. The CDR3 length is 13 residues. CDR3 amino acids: CASSPDNGNTIYF. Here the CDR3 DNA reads TGCGCCAGCAGCCCGGACAATGGAAACACCATATATTTT. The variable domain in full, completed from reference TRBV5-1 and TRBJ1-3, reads KAGVTQTPRYLIKTRGQQVTLSCSPISGHRSVSWYQQTPGQGLQFLFEYFSETQRNKGNFPGRFSGRQFSNSRSEMNVSTLELGDSALYLCASSPDNGNTIYFGEGSWLTVV.

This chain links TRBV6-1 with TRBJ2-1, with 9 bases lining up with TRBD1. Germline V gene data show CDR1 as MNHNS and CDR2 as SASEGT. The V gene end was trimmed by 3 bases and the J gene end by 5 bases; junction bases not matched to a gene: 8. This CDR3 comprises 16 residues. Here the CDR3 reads CASSERQGGLDNEQFF. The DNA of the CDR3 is TGTGCCAGCAGTGAGAGACAGGGGGGCCTAGACAATGAGCAGTTCTTC.

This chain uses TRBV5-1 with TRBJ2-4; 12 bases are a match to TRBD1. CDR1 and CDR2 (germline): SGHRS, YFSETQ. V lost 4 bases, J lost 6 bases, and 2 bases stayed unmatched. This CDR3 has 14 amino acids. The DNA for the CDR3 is TGCGCCAGCAGCACGGGACAGGGGGCAAACATTCAGTACTTC. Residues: CASSTGQGANIQYF.

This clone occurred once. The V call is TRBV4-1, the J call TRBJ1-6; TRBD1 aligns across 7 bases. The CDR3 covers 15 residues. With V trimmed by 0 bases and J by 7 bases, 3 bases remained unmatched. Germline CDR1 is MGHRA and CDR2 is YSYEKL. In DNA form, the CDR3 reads TGCGCCAGCAGCCAAGAGGGGGACAGAAATTCACCCCTCCACTTT. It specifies CASSQEGDRNSPLHF.

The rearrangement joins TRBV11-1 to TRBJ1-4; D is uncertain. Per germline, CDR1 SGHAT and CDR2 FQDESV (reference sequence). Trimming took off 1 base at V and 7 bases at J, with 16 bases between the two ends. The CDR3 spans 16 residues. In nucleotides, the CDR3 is TGTGCCAGCAGCTTAGTTCCGGGATCACAAGGTGAAAAACTGTTTTTT. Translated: CASSLVPGSQGEKLFF.

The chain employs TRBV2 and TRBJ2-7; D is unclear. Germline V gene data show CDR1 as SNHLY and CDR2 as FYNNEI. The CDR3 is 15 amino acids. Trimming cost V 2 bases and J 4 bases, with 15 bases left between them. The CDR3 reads CASSELSFSSYEQYF. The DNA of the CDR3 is TGTGCCAGCAGTGAATTGAGTTTTTCCTCGTACGAGCAGTACTTC.

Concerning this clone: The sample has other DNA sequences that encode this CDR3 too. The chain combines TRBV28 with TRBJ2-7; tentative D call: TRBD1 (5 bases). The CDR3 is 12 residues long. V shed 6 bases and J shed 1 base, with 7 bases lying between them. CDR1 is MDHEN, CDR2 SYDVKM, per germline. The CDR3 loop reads CASSQGSYEQYF. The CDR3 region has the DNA TGTGCCAGCAGCCAGGGTTCCTACGAGCAGTACTTC.

CDR3 in amino acids: CASGLGLRGDEQFF. The CDR3 nucleotides are TGTGCTAGTGGTCTCGGACTAAGGGGCGATGAGCAGTTCTTC. The chain joins TRBV12-5 to TRBJ2-1; D is perhaps TRBD2 (6 bases). The V end lost 5 bases, the J end lost 8 bases, and 16 bases lay between the germline ends. Looked up from germline, CDR1 is LGHNT and CDR2 is FRNRAP. The CDR3 totals 14 residues.

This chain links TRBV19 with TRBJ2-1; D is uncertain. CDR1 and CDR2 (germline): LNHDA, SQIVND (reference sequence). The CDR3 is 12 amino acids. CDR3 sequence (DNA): TGTGACCAGGTCCCGTCCTACAATGAGCAGTTCTTC. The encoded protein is CDQVPSYNEQFF.

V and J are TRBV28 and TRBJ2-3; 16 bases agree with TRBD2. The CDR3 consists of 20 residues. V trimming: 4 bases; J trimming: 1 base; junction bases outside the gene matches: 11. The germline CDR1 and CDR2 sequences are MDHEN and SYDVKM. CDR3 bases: TGTGCCAGCAGTTCCCCCGGGACTAGCGGGAGGGTGTTGGGCACAGATACGCAGTATTTT. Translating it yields CASSSPGTSGRVLGTDTQYF.

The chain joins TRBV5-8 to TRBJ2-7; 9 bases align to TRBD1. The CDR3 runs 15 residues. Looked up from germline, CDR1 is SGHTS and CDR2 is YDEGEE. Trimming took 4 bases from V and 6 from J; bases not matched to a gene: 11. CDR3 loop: CASSSRDRALVEQYF. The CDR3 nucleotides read TGTGCCAGCAGCAGCCGGGACAGGGCCTTGGTCGAGCAGTACTTC.

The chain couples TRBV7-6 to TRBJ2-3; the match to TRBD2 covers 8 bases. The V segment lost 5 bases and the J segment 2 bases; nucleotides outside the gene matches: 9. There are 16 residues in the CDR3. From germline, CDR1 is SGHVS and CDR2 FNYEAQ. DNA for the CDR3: TGTGCCAGCAGCATTAGCGGGATCGGCTACACAGATACGCAGTATTTT. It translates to CASSISGIGYTDTQYF.

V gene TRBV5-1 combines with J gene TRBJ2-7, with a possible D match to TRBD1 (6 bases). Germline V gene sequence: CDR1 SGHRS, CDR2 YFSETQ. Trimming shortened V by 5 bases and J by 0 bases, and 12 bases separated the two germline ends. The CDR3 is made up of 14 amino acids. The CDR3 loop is CASRGAISSYEQYF. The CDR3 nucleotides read TGCGCCAGCAGGGGGGCGATTAGCTCCTACGAGCAGTACTTC. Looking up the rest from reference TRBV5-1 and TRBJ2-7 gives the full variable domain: KAGVTQTPRYLIKTRGQQVTLSCSPISGHRSVSWYQQTPGQGLQFLFEYFSETQRNKGNFPGRFSGRQFSNSRSEMNVSTLELGDSALYLCASRGAISSYEQYFGPGTRLTVT.

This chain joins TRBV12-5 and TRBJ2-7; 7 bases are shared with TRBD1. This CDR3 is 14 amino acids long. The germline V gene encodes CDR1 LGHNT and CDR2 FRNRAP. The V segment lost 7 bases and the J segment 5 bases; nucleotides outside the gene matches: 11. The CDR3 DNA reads TGTGCTAGTGTTTTAGGGGGCGGCGGTCACGAGCAGTACTTC. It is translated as CASVLGGGGHEQYF.

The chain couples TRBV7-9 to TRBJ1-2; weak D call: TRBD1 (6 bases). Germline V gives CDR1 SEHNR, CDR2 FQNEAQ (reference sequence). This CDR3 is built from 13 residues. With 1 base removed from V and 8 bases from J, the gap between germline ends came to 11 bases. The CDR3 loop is CASSLVGAEGYTF. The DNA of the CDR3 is TGTGCCAGCAGCTTAGTGGGGGCAGAAGGCTACACCTTC.

The CDR3 sequence: CASQRVYEQYF. The CDR3 DNA follows: TGTGCCAGCCAACGGGTCTACGAGCAGTACTTC. The gene calls are TRBV6-1 and TRBJ2-7; no firm D call. The CDR3 has 11 amino acids. CDR1 is MNHNS and CDR2 is SASEGT in the germline V gene. The V and J ends lost 8 bases and 3 bases respectively, with 8 bases between them.

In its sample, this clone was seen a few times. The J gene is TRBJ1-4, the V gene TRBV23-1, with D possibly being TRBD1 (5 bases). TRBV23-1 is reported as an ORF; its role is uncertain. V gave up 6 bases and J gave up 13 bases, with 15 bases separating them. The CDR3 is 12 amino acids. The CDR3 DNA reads TGCGCCAGCAGCCCCCAGGGAATCGGACTGTTTTTT. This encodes CASSPQGIGLFF.

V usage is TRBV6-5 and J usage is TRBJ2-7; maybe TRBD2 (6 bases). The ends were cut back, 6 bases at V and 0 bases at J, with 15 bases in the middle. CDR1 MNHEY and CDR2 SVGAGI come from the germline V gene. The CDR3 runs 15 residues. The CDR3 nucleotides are TGTGCCAGCAGACCCGGGGGTTGGGGCTCCTACGAGCAGTACTTC. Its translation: CASRPGGWGSYEQYF.

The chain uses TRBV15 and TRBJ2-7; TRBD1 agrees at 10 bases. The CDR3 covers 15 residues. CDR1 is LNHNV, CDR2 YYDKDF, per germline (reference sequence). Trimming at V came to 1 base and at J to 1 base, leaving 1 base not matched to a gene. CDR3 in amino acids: CATSRGDRGSYEQYF. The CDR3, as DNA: TGTGCCACCAGCAGAGGGGACAGGGGTTCCTACGAGCAGTACTTC.

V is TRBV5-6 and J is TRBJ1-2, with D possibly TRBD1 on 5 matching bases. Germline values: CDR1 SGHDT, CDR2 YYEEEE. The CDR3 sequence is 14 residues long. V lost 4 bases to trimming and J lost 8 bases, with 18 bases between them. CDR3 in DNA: TGTGCCAGCAGCCTAGGGGATTTGGGTTACGGCTACACCTTC. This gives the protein CASSLGDLGYGYTF.

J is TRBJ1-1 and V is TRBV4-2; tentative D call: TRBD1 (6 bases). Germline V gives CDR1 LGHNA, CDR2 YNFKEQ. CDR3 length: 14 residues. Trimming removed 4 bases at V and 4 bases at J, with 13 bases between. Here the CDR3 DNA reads TGTGCCAGCAGCCCTCTCAGGGGAAGCACTGAAGCTTTCTTT. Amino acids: CASSPLRGSTEAFF.

The CDR3 DNA follows: TGTGCTAGTGGTCCGGGACAGGGTCTTGTGGAGACCCAGTACTTC. Amino acids: CASGPGQGLVETQYF. The chain links TRBV12-5 to TRBJ2-5, with 9 bases identical to TRBD1. CDR1 is LGHNT, CDR2 FRNRAP, per germline. The CDR3 runs 15 residues. V was pared by 5 bases and J by 5 bases, with 9 bases of the junction left unmatched. Together with reference TRBV12-5 and TRBJ2-5, the CDR3 gives the full variable domain: DARVTQTPRHKVTEMGQEVTMRCQPILGHNTVFWYRQTMMQGLELLAYFRNRAPLDDSGMPKDRFSAEMPDATLATLKIQPSEPRDSAVYFCASGPGQGLVETQYFGPGTRLLVL.